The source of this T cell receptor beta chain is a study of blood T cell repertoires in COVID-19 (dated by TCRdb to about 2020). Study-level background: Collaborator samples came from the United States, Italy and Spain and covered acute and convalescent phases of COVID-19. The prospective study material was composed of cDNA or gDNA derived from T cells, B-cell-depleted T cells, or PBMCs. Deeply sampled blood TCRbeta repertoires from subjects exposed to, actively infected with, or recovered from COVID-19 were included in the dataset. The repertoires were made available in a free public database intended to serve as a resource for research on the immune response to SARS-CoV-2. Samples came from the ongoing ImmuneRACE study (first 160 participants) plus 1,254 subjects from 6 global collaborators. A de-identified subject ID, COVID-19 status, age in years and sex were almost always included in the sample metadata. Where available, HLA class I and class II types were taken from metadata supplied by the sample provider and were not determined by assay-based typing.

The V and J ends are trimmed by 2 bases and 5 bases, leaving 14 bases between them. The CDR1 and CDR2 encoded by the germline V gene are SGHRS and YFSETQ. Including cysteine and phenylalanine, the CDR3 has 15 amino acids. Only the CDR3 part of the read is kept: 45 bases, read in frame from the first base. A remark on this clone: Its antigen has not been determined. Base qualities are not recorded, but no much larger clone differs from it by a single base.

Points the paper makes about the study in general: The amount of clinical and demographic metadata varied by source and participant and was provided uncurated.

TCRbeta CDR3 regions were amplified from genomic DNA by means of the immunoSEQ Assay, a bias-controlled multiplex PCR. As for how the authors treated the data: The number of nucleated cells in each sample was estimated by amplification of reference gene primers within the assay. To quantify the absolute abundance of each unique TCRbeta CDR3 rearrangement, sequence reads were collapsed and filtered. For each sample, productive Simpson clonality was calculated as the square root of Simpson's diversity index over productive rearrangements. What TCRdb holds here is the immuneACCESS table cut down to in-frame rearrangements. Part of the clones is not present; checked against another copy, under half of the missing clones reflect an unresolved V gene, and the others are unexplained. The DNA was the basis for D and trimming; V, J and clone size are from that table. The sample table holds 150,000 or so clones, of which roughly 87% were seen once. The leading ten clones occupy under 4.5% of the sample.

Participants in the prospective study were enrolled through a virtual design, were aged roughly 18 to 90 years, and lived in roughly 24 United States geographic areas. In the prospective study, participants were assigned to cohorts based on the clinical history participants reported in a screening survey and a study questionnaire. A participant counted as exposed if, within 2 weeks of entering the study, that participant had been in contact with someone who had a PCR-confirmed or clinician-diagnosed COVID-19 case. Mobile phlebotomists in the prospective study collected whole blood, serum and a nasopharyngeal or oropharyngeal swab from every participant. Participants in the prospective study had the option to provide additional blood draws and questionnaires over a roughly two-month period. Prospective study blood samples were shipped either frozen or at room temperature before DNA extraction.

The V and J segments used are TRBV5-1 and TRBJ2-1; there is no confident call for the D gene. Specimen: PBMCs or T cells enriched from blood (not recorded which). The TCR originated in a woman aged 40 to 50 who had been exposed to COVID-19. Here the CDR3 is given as CASSLRVSKDNEQFF. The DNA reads TGCGCCAGCAGCTTACGGGTGAGCAAAGACAATGAGCAGTTCTTC.